These T cell receptor beta chains were read from a single sample in a study of CD8 T cells in Susac syndrome. TCRdb redid the calling of the immunoSEQ multiplex PCR reads with MiXCR, one entry per CDR3 protein. Here the sample spans 160,000 or so distinct CDR3 sequences, 90% to 95% being singletons. The sample was CD4+ T cells from PBMCs. Receptors originate from a human donor in good health. Both conserved end residues are part of each CDR3. D genes are given only for firm matches. The size of a clone is reported for some rows only, either as once, few or many, or as a class for expanded clones.

TRBD2	TRBJ2-5	TRBV6-6	-	TGTGCCAGCAGTTCTAGCGGGGGGCGTGAGGAGACCCAGTACTTC	CASSSSGGREETQYF
-	TRBJ1-1	TRBV5-1	-	TGCGCCAGCAGCGACCTGTACGGCACTGAAGCTTTCTTT	CASSDLYGTEAFF
-	TRBJ2-5	TRBV12-3/TRBV12-4	-	TGTGCCAGCAGTTTACTAGATGGGACCCAGTACTTC	CASSLLDGTQYF
-	TRBJ1-2	TRBV7-2	-	TGTGCCAGCAGCTCCCCAGGGAATGGCTACACCTTC	CASSSPGNGYTF
TRBD1	TRBJ1-2	TRBV11-2	-	TGTGCCAGCAGCTACTACAGGGGGTCGAACTATGGCTACACCTTC	CASSYYRGSNYGYTF
TRBD1	TRBJ2-2	TRBV18	-	TGTGCCAGCTCACCACCGGGACAGGGGAACACCGGGGAGCTGTTTTTT	CASSPPGQGNTGELFF
TRBD1	TRBJ2-7	TRBV4-3	few	TGCGCCAGCAGCCAAGAGCAGGGGGTCTCCTACGAGCAGTACTTC	CASSQEQGVSYEQYF
-	TRBJ2-4	TRBV4-3	-	TGCGCCAGCAGCCAAGTGAGCAGGGGGGACATTCAGTACTTC	CASSQVSRGDIQYF
-	TRBJ2-2	TRBV7-2	-	TGTGCCAGCAGCTTAGTCGGGGGGAACACCGGGGAGCTGTTTTTT	CASSLVGGNTGELFF
-	TRBJ2-1	TRBV20-1	-	TGCAGTGCTATAGCAGGGGCCGGCTACAATGAGCAGTTCTTC	CSAIAGAGYNEQFF
-	TRBJ2-1	TRBV5-1	-	TGCGCCAGCAGCTTGGCAGGGAGCAGCGAGCAGTTCTTC	CASSLAGSSEQFF
-	TRBJ1-2	TRBV3-1	-	TGTGCCAGCAGCCCCCTTGGCGGGTCGGACGGCTACACCTTC	CASSPLGGSDGYTF
TRBD1	TRBJ2-7	TRBV7-2	-	TGTGCCAGCAAGGGGGCCGGGGCCTACGAGCAGTACTTC	CASKGAGAYEQYF
-	TRBJ1-5	TRBV7-2	-	TGTGCCAGCACCACATGGGGAAATCAGCCCCAGCATTTT	CASTTWGNQPQHF
-	TRBJ1-2	TRBV12-3/TRBV12-4	-	TGTGCCAGCAGTTTCCCCGACACCTATGGCTACACCTTC	CASSFPDTYGYTF
-	TRBJ2-7	TRBV5-1	-	TGCGCCAGCAGCTTGGGTCAAGAAGGCTCCTACGAGCAGTACTTC	CASSLGQEGSYEQYF